The T cell receptor (beta chain) under discussion was sequenced for a study of cytomegalovirus exposure and HLA in healthy donors. 13 Jbeta primers and 60 Vbeta primers were used for the PCR. The table came from immunoSEQ multiplex PCR; TCRdb's copy has only in-frame clones and leaves some out. The data include 100,000 to 150,000 clones; the top ten clones carry under 2%. The CDR3 runs 14 residues. Germline V gene data show CDR1 as LGHNA and CDR2 as YSLEER. V lost 2 bases, J lost 2 bases, and 9 bases lay in between. The rearrangement joins TRBV4-3 to TRBJ2-5; a weak D match, TRBD2 (5 bases). The TCR sequence derives from a man aged 18 to 30 in good health and CMV-seronegative. Sequences were obtained from PBMCs. This chain's CDR3 is CASSQTGNQETQYF. CDR3 nucleotides: TGCGCCAGCAGCCAAACGGGAAATCAAGAGACCCAGTACTTC.